These 7 T cell receptor beta chains originate from one sample sequenced in a study of T cells in Graves' hyperthyroidism and ophthalmopathy. What was amplified from RNA transcripts were TCR beta CDR3 regions. First-round RT-PCR targeting the TCR CDR3 was performed with the HTBI primer set. TCRdb processed the multiplex PCR reads anew with MiXCR; each CDR3 protein has one entry. Among approximately 640,000 distinct CDR3 sequences listed, 45% were seen once. Sample: peripheral blood or thyroid tissue (not recorded which). The receptors derive from an adult man with Graves' disease, either hyperthyroidism or ophthalmopathy (not recorded which).

The table lists this clonotype with many counts. CDR3 bases: TGTGCCAGCAGCGACGACTTACAGCGGGACTATGGCTACACCTTC. Its translation: CASSDDLQRDYGYTF. The chain employs TRBV11-3 and TRBJ1-2; D unclear. CDR3 length: 15 amino acids. Germline V gives CDR1 SGHNT, CDR2 YENEEA. Between the trimmed V and J ends, which lost 5 bases and 3 bases, there was a span of 16 bases. Complete variable domain (other parts from reference TRBV11-3 and TRBJ1-2): EAGVVQSPRYKIIEKKQPVAFWCNPISGHNTLYWYLQNLGQGPELLIRYENEEAVDDSQLPKDRFSAERLKGVDSTLKIQPAELGDSAVYLCASSDDLQRDYGYTFGSGTRLTVV.

CDR3 sequence reads: CASRVDPGALFF. The DNA for the CDR3 is TGTGCCAGCAGGGTAGACCCCGGTGCGCTGTTTTTT. The genes are TRBV6-5 and TRBJ2-2; D gene uncertain. V was clipped by 6 bases and J by 13 bases, with 15 bases between them. The CDR3 extends over 12 amino acids. Germline assignment: CDR1 MNHEY and CDR2 SVGAGI.

The CDR3 DNA follows: TGCAGCGTAGCATCAGGGGCGAGCACTGAAGCTTTCTTT. It codes for CSVASGASTEAFF. This chain connects TRBV29-1 to TRBJ1-1; tentative D call: TRBD1 (6 bases). Germline assignment: CDR1 SQVTM and CDR2 ANQGSEA. The CDR3 loop spans 13 amino acids. Between the trimmed V and J ends, which lost 6 bases and 4 bases, there was a span of 15 bases. Using reference TRBV29-1 and TRBJ1-1 for the parts outside the CDR3, the full variable domain is SAVISQKPSRDICQRGTSLTIQCQVDSQVTMMFWYRQQPGQSLTLIATANQGSEATYESGFVIDKFPISRPNLTFSTLTVSNMSPEDSSIYLCSVASGASTEAFFGQGTRLTVV.

This clonotype has ten or more counts. The rearrangement joins TRBV29-1 to TRBJ1-1; D is uncertain. CDR1 is SQVTM and CDR2 is ANQGSEA in the germline V gene. Trimming removed 5 bases at V and 1 base at J, with 8 bases between. This CDR3 has 12 amino acids. The CDR3 reads CSVMRGNTEAFF. CDR3 in DNA: TGCAGCGTTATGCGGGGGAACACTGAAGCTTTCTTT.

This clonotype has only a few counts. The junction departs from germline at one end; a sequencing error may be responsible. The CDR3 region is CASSQGSLVELENSPLHF. DNA for the CDR3: TGCGCCAGCAGCCAAGGATCCCTGGTGGAGCTTGAGAATTCACCCCTCCACTTT. The gene calls are TRBV7-9 and TRBJ1-6; D not resolved. The CDR3 has 18 residues. Per germline, CDR1 SEHNR and CDR2 FQNEAQ (reference sequence).

The chain couples TRBV20-1 to TRBJ1-5; perhaps TRBD1 as D (5 bases). CDR1 DFQATT and CDR2 SNEGSKA come from the germline V gene (reference sequence). Trimming took off 6 bases at V and 3 bases at J, with 18 bases between the two ends. The CDR3 has 15 amino acids. The CDR3 region has the DNA TGCAGTGCCTCCGCCCCTGAGGGGAACAATCAGCCCCAGCATTTT. It is translated as CSASAPEGNNQPQHF.

This clonotype was seen more than once but under ten times. The rearrangement uses TRBV20-1 and TRBJ1-6; D is ambiguous. CDR1 and CDR2 (germline): DFQATT, SNEGSKA (reference sequence). CDR3 size: 15 residues. The V end was cut by 0 bases, the J end by 4 bases, with 10 bases between. CDR3 sequence reads: CSARDWREYNSPLHF. Written as DNA, the CDR3 is TGCAGTGCTAGAGATTGGAGGGAGTATAATTCACCCCTCCACTTT.